The next 11 T cell receptor beta chains were all read from a single sample in a study of blood T cells in healthy people across ages. Sample-barcoded 5' priming and a J-beta primer mix drove a second PCR of about 7 to 11 cycles. TCRdb re-analysed the 5' RACE reads in MiXCR, keeping a single row per CDR3 protein. In the table there are 950,000 to 1,200,000 distinct CDR3 sequences, around two fifths of which are singletons. Sequencing was performed on blood. These TCRs come from a young man in good health.

This clonotype was detected ten times or more. CDR3 bases: TGCAGCGTCCGGACTAGCGGGGGGTACAATGAGCAGTTCTTC. Its protein product is CSVRTSGGYNEQFF. J is TRBJ2-1 and V is TRBV29-1, with TRBD2 identical over 14 bases. This CDR3 contains 14 residues. V shed 6 bases, J shed 4 bases, and the junction held 2 bases outside the gene matches. Germline V gene sequence: CDR1 SQVTM, CDR2 ANQGSEA.

This chain joins TRBV10-3 and TRBJ2-2, with D perhaps matching TRBD1 (6 bases). V lost 1 base to trimming and J lost 3 bases, with 6 bases between them. Germline-derived CDR1 and CDR2 are ENHRY and SYGVKD. This CDR3 region has 14 residues. CDR3 sequence (DNA): TGTGCCATCAGTGAGTGGACAGACACCGGGGAGCTGTTTTTT. Its protein is CAISEWTDTGELFF.

This clonotype was detected only a few times. The chain uses TRBV9 and TRBJ1-6; D not resolved. The germline CDR1 and CDR2 sequences are SGDLS and YYNGEE. V lost 0 bases to trimming and J lost 5 bases, with 6 bases between them. The CDR3 consists of 14 residues. The DNA for the CDR3 is TGTGCCAGCAGCGTAGGAGCGGATAATTCACCCCTCCACTTT. Its protein is CASSVGADNSPLHF.

This clonotype occurred once. CDR3 residues: CASAKGAAGTGFTHNEQFF. CDR3 coding DNA: TGTGCCAGCGCTAAAGGCGCAGCGGGGACAGGGTTTACCCACAATGAGCAGTTCTTC. This chain connects TRBV6-1 to TRBJ2-1; 9 bases align to TRBD1. The V and J ends lost 8 bases and 5 bases, in that order; junction bases with no gene match: 22. The CDR3 length is 19 residues. CDR1 and CDR2 from the germline V gene are MNHNS and SASEGT.

V is TRBV11-2 and J is TRBJ2-5, with D possibly matching TRBD2 (7 bases). Deletions cut 7 bases from V and 2 bases from J, with 11 bases between. The CDR3 totals 13 residues. Germline CDR1 SGHAT, CDR2 FQNNGV. The CDR3 spells CASTRGLQETQYF. The CDR3 nucleotides are TGTGCCAGCACGCGGGGGCTACAAGAGACCCAGTACTTC. Drawing the rest from reference TRBV11-2 and TRBJ2-5, the complete variable domain is EAGVAQSPRYKIIEKRQSVAFWCNPISGHATLYWYQQILGQGPKLLIQFQNNGVVDDSQLPKDRFSAERLKGVDSTLKIQPAKLEDSAVYLCASTRGLQETQYFGPGTRLLVL.

This clonotype was seen a few times. The chain employs TRBV30 and TRBJ2-7; 9 bases line up with TRBD2. Per germline, CDR1 GTSNPN and CDR2 SVGIG (reference sequence). This CDR3 comprises 16 residues. Trimming took 1 base from V and 2 from J; bases not matched to a gene: 9. CDR3 protein: CAWSGTIAGETYEQYF. For the CDR3, the DNA is TGTGCCTGGAGTGGCACTATAGCGGGGGAAACCTACGAGCAGTACTTC.

Only a few counts were recorded for this clonotype. CDR3 bases: TGTGCCAGCAGTTTTTCTAGCGGGGGTTACGAGCAGTACTTC. This gives the protein CASSFSSGGYEQYF. The chain is built from TRBV12-3 or TRBV12-4 and TRBJ2-7; 10 nucleotides align to TRBD2. The CDR3 length is 14 residues. With V trimmed by 3 bases and J by 4 bases, 3 bases remained unmatched.

CDR3 bases: TGCGCCAGCAGCCAAGAATCGGAGTGGACAGGGCGTATGGGTCAGCCCCAGCATTTT. Its protein product is CASSQESEWTGRMGQPQHF. This chain links TRBV4-3 with TRBJ1-5, with 8 bases that match TRBD1. V gave up 0 bases and J gave up 6 bases; unmatched junction bases: 16. The CDR3 is 19 amino acids. Germline CDR1 is LGHNA and CDR2 is YSLEER.

This chain uses TRBV7-9 with TRBJ1-4; no clear D. CDR3 size: 15 residues. The germline CDR1 and CDR2 sequences are SEHNR and FQNEAQ (reference sequence). V was cut by 3 bases and J by 3 bases, with 11 bases left in between. CDR3 in DNA: TGTGCCAGCAGCTTTGGAAACGGGGCTAATGAAAAACTGTTTTTT. Its translation is CASSFGNGANEKLFF.

The gene calls are TRBV6-2 or TRBV6-3 and TRBJ1-1; a weak D match, TRBD1 (5 bases). The CDR3 is made up of 16 amino acids. The V end lost 2 bases, the J end lost 2 bases, and 15 bases lay between the germline ends. Germline CDR1 is MNHEY and CDR2 is SVGEGT. The CDR3: CASSYPLGRANTEAFF. For the CDR3, the DNA is TGTGCCAGCAGTTACCCCCTTGGCAGGGCAAACACTGAAGCTTTCTTT.

This chain joins TRBV7-3 and TRBJ2-1; D possibly uses TRBD1 or TRBD2 (5 bases each). CDR3 length: 17 residues. Germline CDR1 SGHTA, CDR2 FQGTGA. V lost 5 bases and J lost 0, with 17 bases in between. CDR3 DNA sequence: TGTGCCAGCAGCGTCTCCGGGACGGCTCTCTCCTACAATGAGCAGTTCTTC. Amino acids: CASSVSGTALSYNEQFF.